The T cell receptor (beta chain) described here comes from a study of blood T cell repertoires in COVID-19 (dated by TCRdb to the early 2020s). As for the study more broadly: The collaborator samples originated in the United States, Italy and Spain and spanned the acute and convalescent phases of COVID-19. The prospective study material was composed of cDNA or gDNA derived from T cells, B-cell-depleted T cells, or PBMCs. Deeply sampled blood TCRbeta repertoires from subjects exposed to, actively infected with, or recovered from COVID-19 were included in the dataset. The repertoires were released in a freely available public database intended as a resource for research on the immune response to SARS-CoV-2. Samples were obtained from the ongoing ImmuneRACE study (first 160 participants) and from about 1,300 subjects provided by 6 global collaborators. The sample metadata nearly always contained a de-identified subject ID, COVID-19 status, age in years and sex. Where available, HLA class I and class II types were taken from metadata supplied by the sample provider and were not determined by assay-based typing.

The immunoSEQ Assay, a bias-controlled multiplex PCR, was used to amplify TCRbeta CDR3 regions from genomic DNA. On the study's bioinformatics: Within the assay, amplification of reference gene primers was used to estimate how many nucleated cells each sample contained. To quantify the absolute abundance of each unique TCRbeta CDR3 rearrangement, sequence reads were collapsed and filtered. For each sample, productive Simpson clonality was calculated as the square root of Simpson's diversity index over productive rearrangements. In TCRdb, the immuneACCESS table is reduced to in-frame sequences with V and J assigned. These tables do not hold every clone; where another copy was compared, an unresolved V gene accounts for under half, and the others remain unexplained. V and J calls and clone size are copied from that table; D and trimming were computed from the DNA. The sample table contains some 250,000 clones; only one count was recorded for approximately 90% of them. The top ten clonotypes cover approximately 1.3% of the sample.

Enrolling through a virtual design, the prospective study's participants ranged in age from roughly 18 to 95 years and lived across some 23 United States geographic areas. To assign participants to cohorts, the prospective study relied on clinical history that participants themselves reported in a screening survey and a study questionnaire. In the prospective study, whole blood, serum and a nasopharyngeal or oropharyngeal swab were collected from each participant by mobile phlebotomists. Additional blood draws and questionnaires over an approximately 2-month period could optionally be provided by prospective study participants. Blood samples from the prospective study were shipped frozen or at room temperature prior to DNA extraction. Points on this clone: The specificity of this receptor is unknown. Base qualities are not recorded, but no much larger clone differs from it by a single base.

The full study reports these points: The quantity of clinical and demographic metadata differed by source and by participant and was supplied without curation.

The sample taken for sequencing was PBMCs or T cells enriched from blood (not recorded which). This TCR came from a human donor in a cohort exposed to, infected with or recovered from COVID-19 (not recorded which). The donor label of this sample is uncertain.

CDR3 region: CAISYGLAGGPGTGELFF. The sequenced DNA: TGTGCCATCAGCTATGGACTAGCGGGGGGGCCCGGCACCGGGGAGCTGTTTTTT. The rearrangement joined TRBV10-3 to TRBJ2-2, with 15 bases aligning to TRBD2. CDR1 and CDR2 are drawn from the germline V gene: ENHRY, SYGVKD. The CDR3 numbers 18 residues from cysteine through phenylalanine. Just the 54-base CDR3 DNA is kept, in frame starting at base 1. Clipping removes 6 bases from V and 4 bases from J, with 9 as the unmatched junction base count.